This entry describes one TCR beta chain. Its antigen is not known. V lost 3 bases, J lost 7 bases, and 5 bases stayed unmatched. CDR1 MNHEY and CDR2 SMNVEV come from the germline V gene (reference sequence). The CDR3 spans 13 residues. The record originates from a study of glioma-infiltrating T cells after dendritic cell vaccination. Primers: 60 V beta forward and 13 J beta reverse. Data came from immunoSEQ multiplex PCR; TCRdb stores just in-frame clones and leaves some out. The data hold about 100,000 clones, with 75% to 90% observed a single time. General study results and limits: Longer survival after dendritic cell vaccination followed higher pretreatment TIL content.

Time point denoted: after dendritic cell vaccination, including at tumor progression/relapse. None of the glioblastoma patients had an isocitrate dehydrogenase mutation. This TCR was recovered from a human donor with glioblastoma. The sequencing here drew on blood, taken after dendritic cell vaccination. This chain uses TRBV27 with TRBJ1-1; 7 bases are shared with TRBD1. For the CDR3, the DNA is TGTGCCAGCAGTTTGACAGGGTCGAATGAAGCTTTCTTT. Amino acids: CASSLTGSNEAFF.